A single sample gave rise to the 26 T cell receptor beta chains below, sequenced in a study of Ad26.COV2.S vaccination and SARS-CoV-2 variants. TCRdb keeps only in-frame clones here, not all; method: immunoSEQ multiplex PCR. The sample lists roughly 510,000 clones, approximately 88% seen once, with about 13% in the top ten. Indicated treatment: over 15 received Ad26.COV2.S at low or high dose, single or two shots; about 5 received placebo; per-sample allocation not given. Collection of the samples took place on day 63 after the first injection of vaccine or placebo. The sample here was peripheral blood, taken in a trial of Ad26.COV2.S vaccine versus placebo. Receptors originate from a person aged 18-60 years who received the Ad26.COV2.S COVID-19 vaccine or a placebo.

This clone was seen a few times. The chain couples TRBV10-1 to TRBJ1-5; perhaps TRBD1 as D (5 bases). V was cut by 2 bases and J by 0 bases, with 17 bases left in between. Per germline, CDR1 WNHNN and CDR2 SYGVQD (reference sequence). The CDR3 is 18 residues long. In DNA form, the CDR3 reads TGCGCCAGCAGTGAGAAAGGGACTAGTCAGGTTAGCAATCAGCCCCAGCATTTT. Amino acids: CASSEKGTSQVSNQPQHF.

The V gene is TRBV9, the J gene TRBJ1-2; the match to TRBD1 covers 7 bases. This CDR3 is 13 amino acids long. CDR1 is SGDLS and CDR2 is YYNGEE in the germline V gene. The V segment lost 3 bases and the J segment 5 bases; nucleotides outside the gene matches: 4. The CDR3 DNA is TGTGCCAGCAGCGGGGGGGACAGTTATGGCTACACCTTC. Protein: CASSGGDSYGYTF.

This chain uses TRBV29-1 with TRBJ2-2; D possibly corresponds to TRBD1 (6 bases). The CDR3 runs to 14 residues. Trimming took 4 bases from V and 2 from J, leaving 11 bases between them. The germline gives CDR1 SQVTM, CDR2 ANQGSEA. The CDR3 coding sequence is TGCAGCGTTGCCGGGACACCTAACACCGGGGAGCTGTTTTTT. Protein: CSVAGTPNTGELFF.

The chain carries TRBV15 and TRBJ1-2; D ambiguous. CDR1 and CDR2 (germline): LNHNV, YYDKDF (reference sequence). CDR3 size: 13 residues. Trimming took off 4 bases at V and 10 bases at J, with 16 bases between the two ends. CDR3 nucleotides: TGTGCCACCAGCATGGACCGCAGTTCTGTCTACACCTTC. It is translated as CATSMDRSSVYTF.

The table lists this clone with a count of one. The chain joins TRBV10-3 to TRBJ2-7; 9 bases align to TRBD1. Germline assignment: CDR1 ENHRY and CDR2 SYGVKD. The CDR3 totals 14 residues. With 11 bases clipped from V and 5 bases from J, the junction kept 13 bases outside the gene matches. CDR3 DNA: TGTGCCGTTAAATACCGGGACAGGGACCACGAGCAGTACTTC. Its protein is CAVKYRDRDHEQYF.

The chain is built from TRBV7-2 and TRBJ1-4; possible D gene TRBD1, 5 bases. Germline-derived CDR1 and CDR2 are SGHTA and FQGNSA. V was cut by 3 bases and J by 6 bases, with 14 bases left in between. The length of the CDR3 is 15 residues. CDR3 nucleotides: TGTGCCAGCAGCTTTATGAGGGGTAGGGATGAAAAACTGTTTTTT. Translation gives CASSFMRGRDEKLFF.

The chain is built from TRBV2 and TRBJ2-7, with D possibly matching TRBD1 (5 bases). Germline CDR1 SNHLY, CDR2 FYNNEI. The CDR3 is 13 amino acids. The V and J ends lost 11 bases and 2 bases respectively, with 16 bases between them. The CDR3 bases are TGTGCCGGAAGACAGTATCCCACCTACGAGCAGTACTTC. The encoded protein is CAGRQYPTYEQYF. The whole variable domain, filled in from reference TRBV2 and TRBJ2-7, reads EPEVTQTPSHQVTQMGQEVILRCVPISNHLYFYWYRQILGQKVEFLVSFYNNEISEKSEIFDDQFSVERPDGSNFTLKIRSTKLEDSAMYFCAGRQYPTYEQYFGPGTRLTVT.

The V gene is TRBV24-1, the J gene TRBJ1-5, with unresolved D. V shed 7 bases and J shed 0 bases, with 9 bases lying between them. The germline gives CDR1 KGHDR, CDR2 SFDVKD. The CDR3 is made up of 14 amino acids. CDR3: CATSPPGSNQPQHF. CDR3 DNA sequence: TGTGCCACCAGCCCACCCGGTAGCAATCAGCCCCAGCATTTT.

This clone was detected only once. The chain employs TRBV7-2 and TRBJ1-1, with D maybe TRBD1 (6 bases). The V gene lost 3 bases and the J gene lost 4 bases, with 9 bases spanning the gap. CDR1 is SGHTA and CDR2 is FQGNSA in the germline V gene. This CDR3 is 13 amino acids long. For the CDR3, the DNA is TGTGCCAGCAGCTTCGGCAGGGGCACTGAAGCTTTCTTT. This gives the protein CASSFGRGTEAFF.

The J gene is TRBJ2-1, the V gene TRBV2; 12 nucleotides agree with TRBD1. CDR1 and CDR2 (germline): SNHLY, FYNNEI. The CDR3 extends over 15 amino acids. Trimming cost V 5 bases and J 7 bases; bases outside gene matches: 6. The CDR3 spells CASSRDRGLLNEQFF. CDR3 bases: TGTGCCAGCAGTCGGGACAGGGGGCTTTTGAATGAGCAGTTCTTC.

This rearrangement joins TRBV11-3 to TRBJ2-7; 7 nucleotides agree with TRBD2. Germline-derived CDR1 and CDR2 are SGHNT and YENEEA. The CDR3 contains 15 residues. J lost 2 bases, V lost 1 base, and 5 bases had no gene match. DNA for the CDR3: TGTGCCAGCAGCTTAGGGGGAGGGAGGGCCTACGAGCAGTACTTC. This codes for CASSLGGGRAYEQYF.

This sequence joins TRBV3-1 (or the pseudogene TRBV3-2) and TRBJ1-2, with D unresolved. Trimming stripped 1 base from V and 0 bases from J, with 6 bases between. CDR1 LGHDT and CDR2 YNNKEL come from the germline V gene (reference sequence). This CDR3 is built from 14 residues. As DNA, the CDR3 is TGTGCCAGCAGCCAAGCAAGGGCTAACTATGGCTACACCTTC. Encoded protein: CASSQARANYGYTF.

The chain is built from TRBV7-6 and TRBJ2-5; TRBD1 or TRBD2 may be the D gene (6 bases each). Germline loops: CDR1 SGHVS, CDR2 FNYEAQ. There are 10 residues in the CDR3. Trimming removed 8 bases at V and 7 bases at J, with 8 bases between. The CDR3, as DNA: TGTGCCAGCGAGGGGGGGACCCAGTACTTC. It encodes CASEGGTQYF.

The rearrangement links TRBV4-3 to TRBJ1-3; unclear D gene. Trimming took 3 bases from V and 0 from J, leaving 3 bases between them. Germline V lookup: CDR1 LGHNA, CDR2 YSLEER. CDR3 length equals 13 residues. The CDR3 DNA is TGCGCCAGCAGCCAGGTCTCTGGAAACACCATATATTTT. It is translated as CASSQVSGNTIYF.

The CDR3: CASSQDVRLGASTGELFF. The CDR3 DNA reads TGTGCCAGCAGCCAAGATGTTAGACTGGGAGCGAGCACCGGGGAGCTGTTTTTT. V gene TRBV14 combines with J gene TRBJ2-2; the D gene is possibly TRBD2 (5 bases). Between the trimmed V and J ends, which lost 0 bases and 4 bases, there was a span of 18 bases. CDR1 SGHDN and CDR2 FVKESK come from the germline V gene. CDR3 length: 18 residues.

The chain has TRBV6-7 and TRBJ2-7; D unresolved. TRBV6-7 is recorded as an ORF, its role being uncertain. CDR3 size: 15 residues. V lost 3 bases and J 2 bases, leaving 14 bases between the germline ends. This CDR3 is CASSYRRSVTYEQYF. Here the CDR3 DNA reads TGTGCCAGCAGTTATCGTAGATCTGTTACCTACGAGCAGTACTTC.

The rearrangement links TRBV11-2 to TRBJ2-7; no clear D gene. Looked up from germline, CDR1 is SGHAT and CDR2 is FQNNGV. CDR3 length: 11 amino acids. The V end was cut by 0 bases, the J end by 7 bases, with 4 bases between. Here the CDR3 reads CASSLEAEQYF. The CDR3, as DNA: TGTGCCAGCAGCTTAGAGGCGGAGCAGTACTTC.

The chain has TRBV6-6 and TRBJ2-7; D tentatively fits TRBD1 or TRBD2 (5 bases each). CDR1 MNHNY and CDR2 SVGAGI come from the germline V gene (reference sequence). Trimming stripped 5 bases from V and 3 bases from J, with 11 bases between. The CDR3 is made up of 13 amino acids. The DNA of the CDR3 is TGTGCCAGCAGTGCACTAGGGGACTACGAGCAGTACTTC. Encoded protein: CASSALGDYEQYF.

The genes are TRBV6-4 and TRBJ2-7; the match to TRBD2 covers 8 bases. Germline V gives CDR1 MRHNA, CDR2 SNTAGT. This CDR3 is 14 amino acids long. The V gene end was trimmed by 7 bases and the J gene end by 0 bases; junction bases not matched to a gene: 5. CDR3 coding DNA: TGTGCCAGCAAACGGGAGGGTAGCTCCTACGAGCAGTACTTC. Its protein is CASKREGSSYEQYF.

The gene calls are TRBV28 and TRBJ1-5; D is unclear. The V end was cut by 7 bases, the J end by 1 base, with 14 bases between. The CDR3 spans 15 residues. The germline V gene has CDR1 MDHEN and CDR2 SYDVKM. CDR3 sequence reads: CASTLGGLSNQPQHF. The CDR3 DNA follows: TGTGCCAGCACCTTGGGAGGGTTGAGCAATCAGCCCCAGCATTTT.

V usage is TRBV19 and J usage is TRBJ1-1, with 10 bases fitting TRBD1. Germline V gene lookup returns CDR1 LNHDA and CDR2 SQIVND (reference sequence). The CDR3 is 15 residues long. J was trimmed by 5 bases and V by 10 bases; bases with no gene match: 13. CDR3 DNA sequence: TGTGCCACCCGGAGTCCCGGGACAGGGGATACTGAAGCTTTCTTT. Translation: CATRSPGTGDTEAFF.

The J gene is TRBJ2-3, the V gene TRBV4-2, with 10 bases matching TRBD2. CDR1 is LGHNA and CDR2 is YNFKEQ in the germline V gene. The junction had 11 bases not matched to a gene; V was cut back by 1 base and J by 1 base. CDR3 length: 19 residues. CDR3 residues: CASSQVRLAGALGTDTQYF. CDR3 DNA sequence: TGTGCCAGCAGCCAAGTACGGCTAGCGGGAGCTCTGGGCACAGATACGCAGTATTTT.

The chain joins TRBV18 to TRBJ1-6, with D maybe TRBD1 (5 bases). V was shortened by 6 bases and J by 10 bases, with 16 bases between the two germline ends. Per the germline V gene, CDR1 is KGHSH and CDR2 is LQKENI. This CDR3 contains 14 residues. The CDR3 reads CASSQGREVSPLHF. The CDR3 DNA reads TGTGCCAGCTCCCAGGGACGGGAGGTGTCACCCCTCCACTTT.

This clone was recorded only once. V is TRBV2 and J is TRBJ2-7; TRBD2 is a possible D gene (6 bases). The germline V and J ends were trimmed by 1 base and 1 base, with 11 bases remaining between them. The CDR3 is made up of 15 amino acids. Per the germline V gene, CDR1 is SNHLY and CDR2 is FYNNEI. CDR3 in amino acids: CASSEEPGLSYEQYF. CDR3 bases: TGTGCCAGCAGTGAAGAGCCGGGACTGTCCTACGAGCAGTACTTC.

The chain is built from TRBV19 and TRBJ2-7, with 8 bases that match TRBD2. Germline values: CDR1 LNHDA, CDR2 SQIVND (reference sequence). The junction had 4 bases not matched to a gene; V was cut back by 7 bases and J by 2 bases. This CDR3 has 13 residues. CDR3: CASTGGGTYEQYF. The CDR3 nucleotides read TGTGCCAGTACCGGGGGGGGCACCTACGAGCAGTACTTC.

The J gene is TRBJ2-2, the V gene TRBV5-4; D is unresolved. Germline V gene sequence: CDR1 SGHNT, CDR2 YYREEE (reference sequence). Trimming took off 3 bases at V and 8 bases at J, with 11 bases between the two ends. This CDR3 has 13 amino acids. The CDR3 here is CASSSQTVGELFF. The CDR3 coding sequence is TGTGCCAGCAGCTCGCAGACGGTAGGGGAGCTGTTTTTT.